This T cell receptor beta chain is from a study of T cell changes during pregnancy in multiple sclerosis. This clone was seen just once. The protocol was immunoSEQ multiplex PCR, while the TCRdb copy is restricted to in-frame clones and leaves out a portion. In the table there are about 89,000 clones, around 90% of which are singletons. The source material was peripheral blood, sampled after pregnancy. The origin of this receptor is a female donor in good health, enrolled as a control in a pregnancy study.

The CDR3 DNA reads as TGTGCCAGCAGCAAAGGCTCAGGGAACCACTATGGCTACACCTTC. It encodes CASSKGSGNHYGYTF. This chain uses TRBV5-6 with TRBJ1-2, with TRBD1 as a possible D gene (5 bases). This CDR3 has 15 amino acids. Trimming pared 4 bases from V and 3 bases from J, leaving 16 bases between. The germline V gene has CDR1 SGHDT and CDR2 YYEEEE.